This T cell receptor (beta chain) was captured by sequencing in a study of human T cells and chemical hapten exposure. Study summary: Small pooled library volume differences mainly caused per-sample TCR yield variation.

Notes on this clonotype: Its antigen is as yet unknown.

During construction of the library, unique molecular identifiers were attached to individual cDNA molecules for quantitative, reproducible TCR counting. Methods used by the authors: Sampled TCR counts reached a median of approximately 94,000 per sample, with values ranging from 23,224 to 690,600. MiXCR, applied by TCRdb to the 5' RACE reads, yields one record per CDR3 protein. V and J calls and clone size were set by TCRdb, not the authors. The sample carries roughly 110,000 distinct CDR3 sequences, around a fifth recorded once. The total RNA was obtained from whole blood that was not fractionated. The V gene lost 4 bases and the J gene lost 0 bases, with 18 bases spanning the gap. The CDR3 is 17 residues long. Per germline, CDR1 MDHEN and CDR2 SYDVKM. Study-level points and caveats: TCRs at a frequency above 1 in 1000 stayed unchanged with DPC sensitization.

The chain carries TRBV28 and TRBJ1-1; TRBD1 is a possible D gene (5 bases). This TCR came from a human donor in good health. CDR3 DNA: TGTGCCAGCAGTTATCGGGGGATGGATTCTGTGAACACTGAAGCTTTCTTT. Encoded protein: CASSYRGMDSVNTEAFF.